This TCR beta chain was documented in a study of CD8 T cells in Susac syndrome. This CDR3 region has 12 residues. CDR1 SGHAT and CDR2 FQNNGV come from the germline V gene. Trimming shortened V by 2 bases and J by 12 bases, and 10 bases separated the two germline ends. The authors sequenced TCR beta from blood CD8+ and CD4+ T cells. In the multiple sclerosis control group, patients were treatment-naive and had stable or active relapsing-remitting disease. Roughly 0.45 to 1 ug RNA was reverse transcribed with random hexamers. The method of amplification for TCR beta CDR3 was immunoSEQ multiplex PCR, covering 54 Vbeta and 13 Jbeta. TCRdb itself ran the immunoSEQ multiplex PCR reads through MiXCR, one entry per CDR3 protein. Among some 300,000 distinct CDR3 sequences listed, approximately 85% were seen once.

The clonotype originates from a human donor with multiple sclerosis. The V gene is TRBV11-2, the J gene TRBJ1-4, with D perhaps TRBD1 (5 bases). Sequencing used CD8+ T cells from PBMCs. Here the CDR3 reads CASSLTLGELFF. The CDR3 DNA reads TGTGCCAGCAGCTTAACCCTGGGGGAACTGTTTTTT.